Listed here are 19 T cell receptor beta chains from one sample, sequenced in a study of blood T cell repertoires in COVID-19. Sequenced by immunoSEQ multiplex PCR; TCRdb stores in-frame clones only, minus some. The top ten clones hold 10% of a sample with about 320,000 clones, around 86% of them seen once. The specimen sequenced was PBMCs or T cells enriched from blood (not recorded which). The origin of the receptors is a young woman who had recovered from COVID-19.

This chain connects TRBV24-1 to TRBJ2-2; maybe TRBD2 (6 bases). CDR1 and CDR2 (germline): KGHDR, SFDVKD. The CDR3 consists of 12 residues. V gave up 8 bases and J gave up 4 bases, with 7 bases separating them. The CDR3 spells CATTSATGELFF. CDR3 nucleotide sequence: TGTGCCACCACTAGCGCCACCGGGGAGCTGTTTTTT.

This clone came up a few times. The chain has TRBV5-1 and TRBJ1-3, with D possibly matching TRBD1 (6 bases). The germline V gene encodes CDR1 SGHRS and CDR2 YFSETQ. The germline V and J ends were trimmed by 4 bases and 2 bases, with 10 bases remaining between them. There are 14 residues in the CDR3. The CDR3 DNA sequence: TGCGCCAGCAGCGTAGGGGGAACTGGAAACACCATATATTTT. It translates to CASSVGGTGNTIYF.

The CDR3 bases are TGCGCCAGCAGCCAAGAGGGAATGCCAGCGGGACGTCGATACGAGCAGTACTTC. Its protein product is CASSQEGMPAGRRYEQYF. The rearrangement uses TRBV4-1 and TRBJ2-7, with TRBD2 matching over 7 bases. Germline V gene lookup returns CDR1 MGHRA and CDR2 YSYEKL. Trimming took 0 bases from V and 4 from J; bases not matched to a gene: 15. The CDR3 spans 18 residues.

The chain carries TRBV18 and TRBJ1-1; perhaps TRBD1 as D (5 bases). This CDR3 is built from 16 residues. V lost 3 bases and J 3 bases, leaving 17 bases between the germline ends. The germline V gene has CDR1 KGHSH and CDR2 LQKENI. The CDR3 sequence: CASSPIDSPSYTEAFF. CDR3 DNA sequence: TGTGCCAGCTCACCCATTGACAGCCCCAGCTACACTGAAGCTTTCTTT.

V is TRBV29-1 and J is TRBJ1-1; the D gene is possibly TRBD1 (6 bases). Germline CDR1 reads SQVTM; CDR2 reads ANQGSEA. This CDR3 has 12 residues. Trimming cost V 8 bases and J 5 bases, with 15 bases left between them. The CDR3 protein is CSLTTGTTEAFF. CDR3 nucleotide sequence: TGCAGCCTAACGACGGGGACAACTGAAGCTTTCTTT.

This clone was seen just once. The CDR3 sequence is CASSRRQSQETQYF. CDR3 in DNA: TGTGCCAGCAGCAGAAGACAGAGCCAAGAGACCCAGTACTTC. The gene calls are TRBV13 and TRBJ2-5, with D tentatively TRBD1 (5 bases). CDR1 is PRHDT, CDR2 FYEKMQ, per germline (reference sequence). With 5 bases removed from V and 1 base from J, the gap between germline ends came to 11 bases. CDR3 length: 14 residues.

V is TRBV6-4 and J is TRBJ2-3; D remains ambiguous. From germline, CDR1 is MRHNA and CDR2 SNTAGT. CDR3 size: 12 residues. V lost 6 bases, J lost 0 bases, and 4 bases lay in between. The CDR3 loop is CASRTSTDTQYF. For the CDR3, the DNA is TGTGCCAGCAGGACTAGCACAGATACGCAGTATTTT.

This clone has a single count. This chain uses TRBV18 with TRBJ2-3; D is unresolved. The V and J ends lost 0 bases and 4 bases respectively, with 8 bases between them. CDR3 length equals 14 residues. Germline V CDR1 and CDR2: KGHSH, LQKENI. In nucleotides, the CDR3 is TGTGCCAGCTCACCACCGAGCCGCCCAGATACGCAGTATTTT. Translating it yields CASSPPSRPDTQYF.

This chain uses TRBV12-5 with TRBJ1-5, with a weak D call TRBD1 (5 bases). The germline V gene encodes CDR1 LGHNT and CDR2 FRNRAP. The CDR3 length is 13 residues. The V and J ends lost 5 bases and 4 bases respectively, with 9 bases between them. The DNA for the CDR3 is TGTGCTAGTGGTGGGGGGGGGAATCAGCCCCAGCATTTT. Translated: CASGGGGNQPQHF. The full variable domain, in which reference TRBV12-5 and TRBJ1-5 provide the parts outside the CDR3, is DARVTQTPRHKVTEMGQEVTMRCQPILGHNTVFWYRQTMMQGLELLAYFRNRAPLDDSGMPKDRFSAEMPDATLATLKIQPSEPRDSAVYFCASGGGGNQPQHFGDGTRLSIL.

The chain joins TRBV6-1 to TRBJ2-7; D call uncertain. This CDR3 spans 13 amino acids. The germline V gene has CDR1 MNHNS and CDR2 SASEGT. V lost 3 bases, J lost 2 bases, and 8 bases lay in between. CDR3 nucleotides: TGTGCCAGCAGTGAGGGCCATGCCTACGAGCAGTACTTC. It translates to CASSEGHAYEQYF.

Note on this clone: The sample carries other DNA sequences with the same CDR3. The chain employs TRBV3-1 (or the pseudogene TRBV3-2) and TRBJ1-2, with D unresolved. The V end was cut by 1 base, the J end by 8 bases, with 8 bases between. The germline V gene encodes CDR1 LGHDT and CDR2 YNNKEL (reference sequence). The length of the CDR3 is 12 residues. The CDR3 here is CASSQVSYGYTF. The CDR3, as DNA: TGTGCCAGCAGCCAAGTTTCCTACGGCTACACCTTC.

J is TRBJ1-4 and V is TRBV28, with D possibly matching TRBD1 (5 bases). The CDR3 totals 15 residues. Trimming cost V 4 bases and J 8 bases, with 17 bases left between them. CDR1 MDHEN and CDR2 SYDVKM come from the germline V gene. This CDR3 reads CASSWGGGVAEKLFF. DNA for the CDR3: TGTGCCAGCAGTTGGGGCGGTGGAGTTGCAGAAAAACTGTTTTTT.

V usage is TRBV5-1 and J usage is TRBJ2-2; D not resolved. The V end was cut by 0 bases, the J end by 3 bases, with 9 bases between. The CDR3 sequence is 15 residues long. Germline CDR1 is SGHRS and CDR2 is YFSETQ. Here the CDR3 DNA reads TGCGCCAGCAGCTTGGACAGCCCTTACACCGGGGAGCTGTTTTTT. Encoded protein: CASSLDSPYTGELFF.

This clone was seen a few times. The chain has TRBV18 and TRBJ1-1, with a tentative D call TRBD1 (6 bases). The CDR3 has 13 amino acids. V shed 6 bases and J shed 7 bases, with 15 bases lying between them. CDR1 and CDR2 from the germline V gene are KGHSH and LQKENI. The CDR3 loop reads CASSPGQLLEAFF. DNA for the CDR3: TGTGCCAGCTCGCCTGGACAGCTTCTTGAAGCTTTCTTT.

CDR3 sequence reads: CASSLAGTGNEQFF. As DNA, the CDR3 is TGTGCCAGCAGTTTAGCCGGGACAGGGAACGAGCAGTTCTTC. The chain links TRBV27 to TRBJ2-1; 9 bases map to TRBD1. V shed 2 bases, J shed 10 bases, and the junction held 6 bases outside the gene matches. The CDR3 totals 14 residues. CDR1 is MNHEY and CDR2 is SMNVEV in the germline V gene (reference sequence).

This chain uses TRBV27 with TRBJ2-5; D remains unclear. The germline V gene has CDR1 MNHEY and CDR2 SMNVEV (reference sequence). The CDR3 runs 15 residues. V was clipped by 5 bases and J by 0 bases, with 13 bases between them. Here the CDR3 reads CASSPLPQYQETQYF. The DNA of the CDR3 is TGTGCCAGCAGTCCCCTCCCCCAGTACCAAGAGACCCAGTACTTC.

Only a few counts were recorded for this clone. This chain uses TRBV6-5 with TRBJ2-7; weak D call: TRBD1 (5 bases). The germline gives CDR1 MNHEY, CDR2 SVGAGI. There are 15 residues in the CDR3. The V and J ends lost 2 bases and 5 bases respectively, with 16 bases between them. The CDR3 DNA sequence: TGTGCCAGCAGTTACGCCAGGGCGACCCTCGACGAGCAGTACTTC. Protein sequence: CASSYARATLDEQYF.

This chain links TRBV12-5 with TRBJ2-1; tentatively, D is TRBD1 (5 bases). This CDR3 has 13 amino acids. Trimming stripped 5 bases from V and 6 bases from J, with 11 bases between. CDR1 and CDR2 from the germline V gene are LGHNT and FRNRAP. CDR3 in DNA: TGTGCTAGTGGTCTGGAAAGGGGCAATGAGCAGTTCTTC. Protein sequence: CASGLERGNEQFF.

J is TRBJ1-1 and V is TRBV5-1; D unclear. Trimming stripped 2 bases from V and 4 bases from J, with 12 bases between. Per germline, CDR1 SGHRS and CDR2 YFSETQ. This CDR3 spans 14 amino acids. The CDR3 sequence: CASSFGVSGTEAFF. CDR3 nucleotide sequence: TGCGCCAGCAGCTTCGGGGTTTCGGGCACTGAAGCTTTCTTT.